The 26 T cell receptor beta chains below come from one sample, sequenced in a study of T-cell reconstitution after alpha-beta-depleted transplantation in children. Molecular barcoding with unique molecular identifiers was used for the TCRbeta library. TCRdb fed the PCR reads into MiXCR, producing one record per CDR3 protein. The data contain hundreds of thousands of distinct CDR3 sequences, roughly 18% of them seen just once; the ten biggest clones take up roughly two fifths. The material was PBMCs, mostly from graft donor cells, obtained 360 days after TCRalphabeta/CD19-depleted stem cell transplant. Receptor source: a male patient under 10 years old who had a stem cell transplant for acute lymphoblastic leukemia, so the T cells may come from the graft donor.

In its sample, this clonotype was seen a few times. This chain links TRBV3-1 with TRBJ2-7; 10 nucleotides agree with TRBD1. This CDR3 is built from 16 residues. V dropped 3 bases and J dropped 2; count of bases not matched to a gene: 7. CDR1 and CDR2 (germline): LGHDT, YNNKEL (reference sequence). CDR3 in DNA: TGTGCCAGCAGCCAGGGGGACAGGGGATTTACCTACGAGCAGTACTTC. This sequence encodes CASSQGDRGFTYEQYF.

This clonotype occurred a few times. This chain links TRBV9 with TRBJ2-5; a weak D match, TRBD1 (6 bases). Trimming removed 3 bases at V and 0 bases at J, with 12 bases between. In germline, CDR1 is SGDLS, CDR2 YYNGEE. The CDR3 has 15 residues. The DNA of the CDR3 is TGTGCCAGCAGCGCTTGGACAGAGTACCAAGAGACCCAGTACTTC. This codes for CASSAWTEYQETQYF.

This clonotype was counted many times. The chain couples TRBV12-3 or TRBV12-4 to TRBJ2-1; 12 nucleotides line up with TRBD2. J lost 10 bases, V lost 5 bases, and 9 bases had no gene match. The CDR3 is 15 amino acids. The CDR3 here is CASSVTSGGLREQFF. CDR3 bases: TGTGCCAGCAGTGTGACTAGCGGGGGCCTAAGAGAGCAGTTCTTC.

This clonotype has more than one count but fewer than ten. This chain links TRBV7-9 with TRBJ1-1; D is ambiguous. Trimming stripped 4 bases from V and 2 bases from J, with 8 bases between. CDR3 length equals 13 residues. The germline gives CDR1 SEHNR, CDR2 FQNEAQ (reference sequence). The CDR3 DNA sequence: TGTGCCAGCAGCTGGATAGTAAACACTGAAGCTTTCTTT. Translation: CASSWIVNTEAFF.

CDR3 DNA sequence: TGTGCCAGCAGCCCTCGGAGCCCATACGAGCAGTACTTC. Amino acid sequence: CASSPRSPYEQYF. The V call is TRBV9, the J call TRBJ2-7; D gene unclear. CDR1 is SGDLS and CDR2 is YYNGEE in the germline V gene. Between the trimmed V and J ends, which lost 4 bases and 4 bases, there was a span of 12 bases. The length of the CDR3 is 13 residues.

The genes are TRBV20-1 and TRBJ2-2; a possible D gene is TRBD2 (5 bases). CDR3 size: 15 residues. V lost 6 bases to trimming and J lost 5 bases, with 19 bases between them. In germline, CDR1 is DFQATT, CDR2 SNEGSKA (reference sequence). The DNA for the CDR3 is TGCAGTGCCCGGCGGCACGCACCGGGAACCGGGGAGCTGTTTTTT. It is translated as CSARRHAPGTGELFF.

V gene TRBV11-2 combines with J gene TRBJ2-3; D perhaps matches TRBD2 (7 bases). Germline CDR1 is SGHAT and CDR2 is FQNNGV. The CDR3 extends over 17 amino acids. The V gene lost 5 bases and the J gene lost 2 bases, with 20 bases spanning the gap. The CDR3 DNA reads TGTGCCAGCAGCATAAGGGGGGGTACGGGACCCACAGATACGCAGTATTTT. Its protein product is CASSIRGGTGPTDTQYF. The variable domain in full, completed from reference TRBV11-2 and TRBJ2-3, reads EAGVAQSPRYKIIEKRQSVAFWCNPISGHATLYWYQQILGQGPKLLIQFQNNGVVDDSQLPKDRFSAERLKGVDSTLKIQPAKLEDSAVYLCASSIRGGTGPTDTQYFGPGTRLTVL.

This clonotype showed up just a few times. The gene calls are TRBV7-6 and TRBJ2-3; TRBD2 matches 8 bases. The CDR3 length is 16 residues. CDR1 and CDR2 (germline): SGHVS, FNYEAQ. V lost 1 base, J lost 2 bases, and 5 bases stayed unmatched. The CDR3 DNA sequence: TGTGCCAGCAGCTTAGGGGCGGGGGGCAACACAGATACGCAGTATTTT. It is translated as CASSLGAGGNTDTQYF.

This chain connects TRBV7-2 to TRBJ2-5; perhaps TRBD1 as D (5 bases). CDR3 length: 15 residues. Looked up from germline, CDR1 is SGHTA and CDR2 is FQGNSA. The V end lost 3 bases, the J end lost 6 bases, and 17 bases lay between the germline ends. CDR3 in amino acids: CASSFSRISGKTQYF. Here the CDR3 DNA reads TGTGCCAGCAGCTTCTCTCGGATATCAGGGAAGACCCAGTACTTC.

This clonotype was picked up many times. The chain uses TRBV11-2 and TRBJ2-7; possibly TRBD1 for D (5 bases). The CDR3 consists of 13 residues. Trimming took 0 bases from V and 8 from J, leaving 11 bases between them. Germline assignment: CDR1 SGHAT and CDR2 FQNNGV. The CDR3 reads CASSLDLQGQQYF. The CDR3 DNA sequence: TGTGCCAGCAGCTTAGATCTCCAGGGCCAGCAGTACTTC.

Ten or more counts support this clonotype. CDR3 in DNA: TGCAGCGTTGCTCCGCGACAAACCCACGAGCAGTACTTC. As protein: CSVAPRQTHEQYF. This chain connects TRBV29-1 to TRBJ2-7; the D is unclear. The CDR3 sequence is 13 residues long. Per the germline V gene, CDR1 is SQVTM and CDR2 is ANQGSEA. The V gene lost 4 bases and the J gene lost 5 bases, with 15 bases spanning the gap.

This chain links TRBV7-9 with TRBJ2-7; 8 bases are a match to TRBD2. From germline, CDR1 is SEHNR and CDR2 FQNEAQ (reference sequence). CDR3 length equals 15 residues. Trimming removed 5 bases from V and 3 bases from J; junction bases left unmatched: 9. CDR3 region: CASSHSGTRLYEQYF. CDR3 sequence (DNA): TGTGCCAGCAGCCATTCCGGGACTAGACTCTACGAGCAGTACTTC.

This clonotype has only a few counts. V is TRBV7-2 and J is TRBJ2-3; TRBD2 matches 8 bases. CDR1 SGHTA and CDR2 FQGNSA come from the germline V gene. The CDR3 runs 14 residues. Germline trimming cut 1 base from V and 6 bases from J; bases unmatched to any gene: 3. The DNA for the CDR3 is TGTGCCAGCAGCTTAGACCGACTAGCGGATACGCAGTATTTT. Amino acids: CASSLDRLADTQYF.

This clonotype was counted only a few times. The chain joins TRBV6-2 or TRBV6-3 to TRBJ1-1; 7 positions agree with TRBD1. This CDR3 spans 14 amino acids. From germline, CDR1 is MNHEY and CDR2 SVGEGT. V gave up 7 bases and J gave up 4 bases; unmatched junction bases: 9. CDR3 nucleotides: TGTGCCAGCAACAGGGGAACAGGGGCCACTGAAGCTTTCTTT. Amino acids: CASNRGTGATEAFF.

The CDR3 loop is CASRQGRGHPNTEAFF. CDR3 in DNA: TGTGCCAGCAGACAAGGCCGAGGCCATCCGAACACTGAAGCTTTCTTT. The genes are TRBV11-2 and TRBJ1-1, with D uncertain. V shed 6 bases and J shed 1 base, with 18 bases lying between them. Germline lookup yields CDR1 SGHAT and CDR2 FQNNGV. The CDR3 totals 16 residues.

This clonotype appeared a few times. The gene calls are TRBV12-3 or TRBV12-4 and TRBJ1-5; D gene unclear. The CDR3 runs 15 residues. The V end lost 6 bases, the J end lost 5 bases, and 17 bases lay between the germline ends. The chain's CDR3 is CASSAWGSGDQPQHF. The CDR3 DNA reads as TGTGCCAGCAGCGCCTGGGGTAGTGGAGATCAGCCCCAGCATTTT.

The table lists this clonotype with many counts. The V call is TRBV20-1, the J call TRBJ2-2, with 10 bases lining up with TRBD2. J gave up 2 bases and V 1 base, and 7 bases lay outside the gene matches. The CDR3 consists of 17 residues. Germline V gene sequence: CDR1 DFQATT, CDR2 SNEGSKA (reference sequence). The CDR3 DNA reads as TGCAGTGCTAGAGCACCGCTAGCGGGGGTAAACACCGGGGAGCTGTTTTTT. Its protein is CSARAPLAGVNTGELFF.

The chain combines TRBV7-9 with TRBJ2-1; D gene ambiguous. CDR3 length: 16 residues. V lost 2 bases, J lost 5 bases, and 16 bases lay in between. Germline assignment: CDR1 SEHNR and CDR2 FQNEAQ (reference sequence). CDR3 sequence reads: CASSLPRSTGDNEQFF. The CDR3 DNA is TGTGCCAGCAGCTTACCGAGAAGCACGGGCGACAATGAGCAGTTCTTC.

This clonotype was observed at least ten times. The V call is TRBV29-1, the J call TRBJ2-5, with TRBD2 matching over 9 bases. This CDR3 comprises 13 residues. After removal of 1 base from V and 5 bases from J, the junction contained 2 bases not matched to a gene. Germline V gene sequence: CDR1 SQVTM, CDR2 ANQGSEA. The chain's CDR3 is CSVEGGRGETQYF. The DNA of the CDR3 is TGCAGCGTTGAAGGCGGGAGGGGGGAGACCCAGTACTTC.

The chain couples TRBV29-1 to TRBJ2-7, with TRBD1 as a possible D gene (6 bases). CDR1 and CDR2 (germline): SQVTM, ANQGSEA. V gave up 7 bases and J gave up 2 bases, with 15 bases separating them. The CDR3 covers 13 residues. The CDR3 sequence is CSATTGPPYEQYF. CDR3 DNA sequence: TGCAGCGCTACGACAGGTCCCCCCTACGAGCAGTACTTC.

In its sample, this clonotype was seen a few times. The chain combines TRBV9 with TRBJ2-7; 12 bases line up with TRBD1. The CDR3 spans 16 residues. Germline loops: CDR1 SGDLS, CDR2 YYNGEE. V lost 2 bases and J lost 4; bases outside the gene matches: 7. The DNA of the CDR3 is TGTGCCAGCAGCGTCAGGGACAGGGGGCTTACATACGAGCAGTACTTC. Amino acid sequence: CASSVRDRGLTYEQYF.

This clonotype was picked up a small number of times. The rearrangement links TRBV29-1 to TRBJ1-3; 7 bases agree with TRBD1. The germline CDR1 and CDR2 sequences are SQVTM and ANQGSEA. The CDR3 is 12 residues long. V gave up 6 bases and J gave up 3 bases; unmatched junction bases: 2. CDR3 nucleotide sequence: TGCAGCGTGCGGACAGGTGGAAACACCATATATTTT. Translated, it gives CSVRTGGNTIYF.

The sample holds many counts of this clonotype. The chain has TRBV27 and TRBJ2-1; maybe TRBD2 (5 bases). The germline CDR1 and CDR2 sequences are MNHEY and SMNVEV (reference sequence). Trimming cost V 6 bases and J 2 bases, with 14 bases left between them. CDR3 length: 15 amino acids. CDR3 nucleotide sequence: TGTGCCAGCAGGTCCCCTGAGCGGACCTACAATGAGCAGTTCTTC. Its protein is CASRSPERTYNEQFF.

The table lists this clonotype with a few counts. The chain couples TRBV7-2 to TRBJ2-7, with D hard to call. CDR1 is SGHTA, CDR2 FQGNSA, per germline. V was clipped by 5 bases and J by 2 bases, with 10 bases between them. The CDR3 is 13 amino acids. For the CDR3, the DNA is TGTGCCAGCAGCCCCCCGACTCCCTACGAGCAGTACTTC. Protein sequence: CASSPPTPYEQYF.

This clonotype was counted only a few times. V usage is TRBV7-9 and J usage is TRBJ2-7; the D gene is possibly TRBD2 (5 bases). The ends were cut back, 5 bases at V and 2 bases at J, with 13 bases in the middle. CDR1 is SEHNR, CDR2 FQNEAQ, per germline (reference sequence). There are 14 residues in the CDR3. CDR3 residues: CASSPRETTYEQYF. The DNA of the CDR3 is TGTGCCAGCAGCCCGAGGGAAACCACCTACGAGCAGTACTTC. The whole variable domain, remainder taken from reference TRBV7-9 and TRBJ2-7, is DTGVSQNPRHKITKRGQNVTFRCDPISEHNRLYWYRQTLGQGPEFLTYFQNEAQLEKSRLLSDRFSAERPKGSFSTLEIQRTEQGDSAMYLCASSPRETTYEQYFGPGTRLTVT.

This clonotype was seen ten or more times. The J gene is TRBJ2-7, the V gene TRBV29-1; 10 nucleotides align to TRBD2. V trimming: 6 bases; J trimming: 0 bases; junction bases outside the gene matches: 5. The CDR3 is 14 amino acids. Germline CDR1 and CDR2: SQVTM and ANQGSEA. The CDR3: CSVLLAGHSYEQYF. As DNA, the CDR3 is TGCAGCGTGTTACTAGCGGGGCACTCCTACGAGCAGTACTTC.